This entry describes one T cell receptor (beta chain). The entry originates in a study of blood T cell repertoires in COVID-19. For the study at large: Donors in the United States, Italy and Spain gave samples during acute or convalescent COVID-19. Sources were T cells, B-cell-depleted T cells, or PBMCs; the material itself was cDNA or gDNA.

Authors' data handling: Estimates of nucleated cell counts were drawn from the amplification of reference gene primers. Data came from immunoSEQ multiplex PCR; TCRdb stores just in-frame clones and leaves some out. That table is the source of V, J and clone size, and D and trimming were worked out from the DNA. The top ten clones hold 4.5% to 5.5% of a sample with about 160,000 clones, 80% to 95% of them seen once. The receptor's source is a woman between 45 and 60 years old with acute or convalescent COVID-19. Specimen: peripheral blood.

The CDR3 here is CAIENRVSTEAFF. The CDR3 coding sequence is TGTGCCATCGAAAACAGGGTTAGCACTGAAGCTTTCTTT. The rearrangement uses TRBV12-3 or TRBV12-4 and TRBJ1-1; weak D call: TRBD1 (6 bases). Between the trimmed V and J ends, which lost 10 bases and 4 bases, there was a span of 16 bases. The CDR3 runs to 13 residues.